This paragraph reports one T cell receptor beta chain. Its antigen is not identified. The method was immunoSEQ multiplex PCR; TCRdb's version includes in-frame clones alone and lacks a portion of them. This sample has 55,000 to 80,000 clones; roughly 95% occur once, and the top ten carry approximately 3.4%. The data derive from a study of cytomegalovirus exposure and HLA in healthy donors. Study-wide results and caveats: The tendency of first-cohort TCR clusters to co-occur in the 130 or so validation repertoires was identified by a subsequent analysis. According to the study, 160 or so TCR beta chains were cytomegalovirus-associated.

The CDR3 loop spans 14 amino acids. CDR1 is LNHNV, CDR2 YYDKDF, per germline (reference sequence). Trimming took off 5 bases at V and 8 bases at J, with 18 bases between the two ends. The chain is built from TRBV15 and TRBJ1-1; no clear D. This TCR came from a young man in good health and CMV-seronegative. Sequencing was done on a sample of PBMCs. In nucleotides, the CDR3 is TGTGCCACCAGCCCTTCTTTCGCCGGCAGGGAAGCTTTCTTT. Translating it yields CATSPSFAGREAFF.